This record covers a single T cell receptor beta chain. Its specificity is not known. Trimming took 5 bases from V and 1 from J; bases not matched to a gene: 7. Germline V gene data show CDR1 as SGHTA and CDR2 as FQGTGA. This CDR3 is 15 amino acids long. This entry comes from a study of cytomegalovirus exposure and HLA in healthy donors. Whole-study findings and limits: A later analysis linked a missense variant in DCLRE1C to the trimming of TCR beta V and J genes.

In nominal health when sampled, donors likely had unrecorded immune exposures nonetheless. PCR amplification relied on 60 Vbeta primers (plus 13 Jbeta primers). Profiled with immunoSEQ multiplex PCR; TCRdb holds only in-frame clones, not every one. The table lists fewer than 120,000 clones, about three quarters of them singletons, with around 2.9% in the top ten. The V gene is TRBV7-3, the J gene TRBJ2-7; 8 bases fit TRBD1. This TCR was sampled from a woman aged 55 to 70 in good health and CMV-seropositive. Sequenced material: PBMCs. In DNA form, the CDR3 reads TGTGCCAGCAGCCTCACGACAGGGGCGTCCTACGAGCAGTACTTC. Its protein is CASSLTTGASYEQYF. Full variable domain (rest looked up from reference TRBV7-3 and TRBJ2-7): GAGVSQTPSNKVTEKGKYVELRCDPISGHTALYWYRQSLGQGPEFLIYFQGTGAADDSGLPNDRFFAVRPEGSVSTLKIQRTERGDSAVYLCASSLTTGASYEQYFGPGTRLTVT.